This T cell receptor beta chain was documented in a study of blood T cells in healthy people across ages. Extractions gave at least 5 micrograms of total RNA per sample. Then a second PCR, running about 6 to 12 cycles, was carried out with a sample-barcoded 5' primer and a J-beta primer mix. TCRdb called the 5' RACE reads again in MiXCR, with one record for every CDR3 protein. The table includes around 1,700,000 distinct CDR3 sequences, 28% detected once. General study results and limits: It was not known whether donors were CMV positive (a possible confounder of expanded clonotype changes). Researchers deemed the diversity estimates from one million T cells underestimates.

This clonotype was counted between two and nine times. Antigen: not known. The TCR sequence derives from a woman aged 30 to 39 in good health. Source material: blood.

The DNA of the CDR3 is TGTGCCAGCAGCCAACCTACCCTCAATCAGCCCCAGCATTTT. Protein: CASSQPTLNQPQHF. The chain is built from TRBV28 and TRBJ1-5, with no clear D. In germline, CDR1 is MDHEN, CDR2 SYDVKM. The CDR3 is 14 residues long. V was shortened by 6 bases and J by 3 bases, with 12 bases between the two germline ends.